One and the same sample provided the 13 T cell receptor beta chains below, sequenced in a study of blood T cell repertoires in COVID-19 (dated by TCRdb to about 2020). Library preparation employed the immunoSEQ multiplex PCR assay. TCRdb carries this immuneACCESS record with in-frame sequences only. Its versions omit some clonotypes, under half of them owing to an unresolved V gene in the studies checked, with the rest unexplained. The table for this sample lists approximately 280,000 clones; around 89% of them were counted only once. In total, the top ten clones hold about 4.2% of the sample. The specimen was peripheral blood. These receptors were obtained from a man in his forties with acute or convalescent COVID-19.

The chain carries TRBV2 and TRBJ1-2, with D possibly matching TRBD1 (6 bases). Germline CDR1 is SNHLY and CDR2 is FYNNEI. The ends were cut back, 8 bases at V and 2 bases at J, with 15 bases in the middle. The CDR3 totals 14 residues. For the CDR3, the DNA is TGTGCCAGCTCCAACCCTACAGGGAACTATGGCTACACCTTC. Translating it yields CASSNPTGNYGYTF.

The rearrangement links TRBV5-1 to TRBJ2-7, with unresolved D. Per germline, CDR1 SGHRS and CDR2 YFSETQ. Deletions cut 4 bases from V and 2 bases from J, with 19 bases between. The CDR3 has 16 amino acids. The CDR3 here is CASSPPGSRVPYEQYF. DNA for the CDR3: TGCGCCAGCAGCCCACCCGGGTCCCGGGTCCCCTACGAGCAGTACTTC.

This clone came up once. The chain recombines TRBV7-2 with TRBJ2-6; TRBD1 agrees at 10 bases. The CDR3 is 17 amino acids. V was pared by 5 bases and J by 0 bases, with 4 bases of the junction left unmatched. Germline V gene data show CDR1 as SGHTA and CDR2 as FQGNSA. CDR3 sequence reads: CASSNRDRGSGANVLTF. CDR3 nucleotide sequence: TGTGCCAGCAGCAACCGGGACAGGGGCTCTGGGGCCAACGTCCTGACTTTC. Looking up the rest from reference TRBV7-2 and TRBJ2-6 gives the full variable domain: GAGVSQSPSNKVTEKGKDVELRCDPISGHTALYWYRQSLGQGLEFLIYFQGNSAPDKSGLPSDRFSAERTGGSVSTLTIQRTQQEDSAVYLCASSNRDRGSGANVLTFGAGSRLTVL.

The V and J genes are TRBV3-1 (or the pseudogene TRBV3-2) and TRBJ1-4; TRBD1 is a possible D gene (6 bases). Germline loops: CDR1 LGHDT, CDR2 YNNKEL (reference sequence). Trimming pared 0 bases from V and 8 bases from J, leaving 13 bases between. The CDR3 has 15 residues. This CDR3 is CASSQERGGGEKLFF. The CDR3 nucleotides are TGTGCCAGCAGCCAAGAGAGGGGGGGCGGCGAAAAACTGTTTTTT.

The rearrangement links TRBV7-2 to TRBJ1-2; D not resolved. The length of the CDR3 is 15 residues. V was pared by 1 base and J by 4 bases, with 13 bases between. CDR1 is SGHTA and CDR2 is FQGNSA in the germline V gene. CDR3 protein: CASSLERQATYGYTF. Written as DNA, the CDR3 is TGTGCCAGCAGCTTAGAGCGGCAGGCGACCTATGGCTACACCTTC.

The chain recombines TRBV7-9 with TRBJ2-3; D remains unclear. Between the trimmed V and J ends, which lost 3 bases and 2 bases, there was a span of 6 bases. Germline CDR1 and CDR2: SEHNR and FQNEAQ (reference sequence). The CDR3 is 13 residues long. Here the CDR3 reads CASSFLFTDTQYF. CDR3 coding DNA: TGTGCCAGCAGCTTTCTTTTCACAGATACGCAGTATTTT. Based on the CDR3 plus reference TRBV7-9 and TRBJ2-3, the full variable domain is DTGVSQNPRHKITKRGQNVTFRCDPISEHNRLYWYRQTLGQGPEFLTYFQNEAQLEKSRLLSDRFSAERPKGSFSTLEIQRTEQGDSAMYLCASSFLFTDTQYFGPGTRLTVL.

This chain uses TRBV6-5 with TRBJ1-1; D ambiguous. The CDR3 contains 14 residues. CDR1 is MNHEY and CDR2 is SVGAGI in the germline V gene. V lost 4 bases to trimming and J lost 0 bases, with 9 bases between them. Written as DNA, the CDR3 is TGTGCCAGCAGTTTTGGTACAGTGAACACTGAAGCTTTCTTT. Amino acid sequence: CASSFGTVNTEAFF.

The genes are TRBV2 and TRBJ1-5; 9 bases are shared with TRBD1. The CDR3 consists of 15 residues. With V trimmed by 8 bases and J by 7 bases, 12 bases remained unmatched. CDR1 SNHLY and CDR2 FYNNEI come from the germline V gene. DNA of the CDR3: TGTGCCAGCCATTCAACAGGGGGCGCGGGCCAGCCCCAGCATTTT. Translation: CASHSTGGAGQPQHF.

V is TRBV12-3 or TRBV12-4 and J is TRBJ2-1, with TRBD1 as a possible D gene (6 bases). The CDR3 spans 12 residues. V dropped 5 bases and J dropped 8 bases, with 10 bases sitting between them. The CDR3 region has the DNA TGTGCCAGCAGTCTACAGGGTGATGAGCAGTTCTTC. Translation gives CASSLQGDEQFF.

CDR3 in amino acids: CSAAARGYF. The CDR3 DNA is TGCAGCGCCGCGGCGCGGGGGTACTTC. V usage is TRBV29-1 and J usage is TRBJ2-7, with D possibly matching TRBD2 (6 bases). Germline V gives CDR1 SQVTM, CDR2 ANQGSEA. The ends were cut back, 7 bases at V and 12 bases at J, with 13 bases in the middle. The CDR3 totals 9 residues.

The rearrangement uses TRBV5-1 and TRBJ2-3; 7 positions match TRBD2. Germline trimming cut 0 bases from V and 5 bases from J; bases unmatched to any gene: 9. Looked up from germline, CDR1 is SGHRS and CDR2 is YFSETQ. The CDR3 covers 16 residues. The CDR3 nucleotides are TGCGCCAGCAGCTTGGATCCCAGCGGGGCGGGAGATACGCAGTATTTT. It codes for CASSLDPSGAGDTQYF.

The V call is TRBV7-3, the J call TRBJ1-2, with D perhaps matching TRBD1 (5 bases). CDR3 length: 15 amino acids. Germline loops: CDR1 SGHTA, CDR2 FQGTGA. Trimming stripped 4 bases from V and 0 bases from J, with 12 bases between. The CDR3 here is CASSSRSGANYGYTF. In DNA form, the CDR3 reads TGTGCCAGCAGCTCGCGCTCGGGGGCTAACTATGGCTACACCTTC.

With regard to this clone: This specimen includes other DNA sequences encoding the same CDR3. This rearrangement joins TRBV9 to TRBJ1-1; 7 nucleotides agree with TRBD1. Germline values: CDR1 SGDLS, CDR2 YYNGEE. The V gene end was trimmed by 2 bases and the J gene end by 1 base; junction bases not matched to a gene: 2. This CDR3 is 14 amino acids long. The CDR3 region has the DNA TGTGCCAGCAGCGTCGGGACAGCGAACACTGAAGCTTTCTTT. Translated: CASSVGTANTEAFF. The full variable domain, its missing parts supplied by reference TRBV9 and TRBJ1-1, is DSGVTQTPKHLITATGQRVTLRCSPRSGDLSVYWYQQSLDQGLQFLIQYYNGEERAKGNILERFSAQQFPDLHSELNLSSLELGDSALYFCASSVGTANTEAFFGQGTRLTVV.